The 10 T cell receptor beta chains presented below share a single source sample, sequenced in a study of glioma-infiltrating T cells after dendritic cell vaccination. The method was immunoSEQ multiplex PCR; TCRdb's version includes in-frame clones alone and lacks a portion of them. The table has 85,000 to 100,000 clones, roughly 85% seen once. Time point meaning: after dendritic cell vaccination, including at tumor progression/relapse. This specimen consisted of blood, obtained after dendritic cell vaccination. The receptors shown here come from a human donor with glioblastoma.

The J gene is TRBJ1-1, the V gene TRBV27; 10 bases match TRBD1. The V and J ends lost 5 bases and 1 base, in that order; junction bases with no gene match: 7. The CDR3 spans 16 residues. From germline, CDR1 is MNHEY and CDR2 SMNVEV (reference sequence). The chain's CDR3 is CASSVRQGASNTEAFF. The CDR3 bases are TGTGCCAGCAGTGTGCGACAGGGGGCCTCGAACACTGAAGCTTTCTTT.

The rearrangement links TRBV18 to TRBJ2-3; 13 nucleotides agree with TRBD2. Germline V CDR1 and CDR2: KGHSH, LQKENI. The CDR3 runs to 17 residues. With 3 bases clipped from V and 2 bases from J, the junction kept 5 bases outside the gene matches. CDR3 sequence: CASSPGLAGLITDTQYF. In DNA, the CDR3 is TGTGCCAGCTCACCGGGACTAGCGGGGCTTATCACAGATACGCAGTATTTT. The full variable domain, completed using reference TRBV18 and TRBJ2-3, is NAGVMQNPRHLVRRRGQEARLRCSPMKGHSHVYWYRQLPEEGLKFMVYLQKENIIDESGMPKERFSAEFPKEGPSILRIQQVVRGDSAAYFCASSPGLAGLITDTQYFGPGTRLTVL.

The chain uses TRBV18 and TRBJ1-2; 7 nucleotides align to TRBD1. J gave up 6 bases and V 4 bases, and 2 bases lay outside the gene matches. The CDR3 has 12 residues. Germline V CDR1 and CDR2: KGHSH, LQKENI. CDR3 sequence reads: CASSQDRDGYTF. Written as DNA, the CDR3 is TGTGCCAGCTCACAAGACAGGGATGGCTACACCTTC.

The V gene is TRBV2, the J gene TRBJ2-3; D gene ambiguous. The CDR3 has 14 amino acids. V shed 4 bases and J shed 2 bases, with 10 bases lying between them. Germline CDR1 reads SNHLY; CDR2 reads FYNNEI. The CDR3 nucleotides are TGTGCCAGCAGTGTCGACACGACCACAGATACGCAGTATTTT. Amino acids: CASSVDTTTDTQYF.

The gene calls are TRBV11-1 and TRBJ2-1; D remains ambiguous. CDR1 and CDR2 from the germline V gene are SGHAT and FQDESV (reference sequence). V lost 5 bases, J lost 4 bases, and 12 bases lay in between. The CDR3 covers 14 residues. The CDR3 protein is CASSTDSTYNEQFF. CDR3 nucleotide sequence: TGTGCCAGCAGCACCGATAGTACGTACAATGAGCAGTTCTTC. Filled out from reference TRBV11-1 and TRBJ2-1, the complete variable domain reads EAEVAQSPRYKITEKSQAVAFWCDPISGHATLYWYRQILGQGPELLVQFQDESVVDDSQLPKDRFSAERLKGVDSTLKIQPAELGDSAMYLCASSTDSTYNEQFFGPGTRLTVL.

J is TRBJ2-3 and V is TRBV6-4; D uncertain. The length of the CDR3 is 16 residues. In germline, CDR1 is MRHNA, CDR2 SNTAGT. Trimming removed 6 bases at V and 2 bases at J, with 18 bases between. In DNA form, the CDR3 reads TGTGCCAGCAGCCCTGACAATTTCCCCTACACAGATACGCAGTATTTT. Translating gives CASSPDNFPYTDTQYF.

This clone turned up a few times. The chain couples TRBV6-4 to TRBJ2-1, with 9 nucleotides matching TRBD2. From germline, CDR1 is MRHNA and CDR2 SNTAGT. Trimming at V came to 2 bases and at J to 6 bases, leaving 8 bases not matched to a gene. This CDR3 contains 16 residues. The CDR3 spells CASSDQGLASPNEQFF. CDR3 bases: TGTGCCAGCAGTGACCAGGGACTAGCTTCACCCAATGAGCAGTTCTTC.

The V and J genes are TRBV27 and TRBJ1-6; TRBD1 matches at 9 bases. After removal of 5 bases from V and 8 bases from J, the junction contained 7 bases not matched to a gene. The length of the CDR3 is 15 residues. CDR1 is MNHEY, CDR2 SMNVEV, per germline (reference sequence). The CDR3 protein is CASSTYRGPYSPLHF. CDR3 sequence (DNA): TGTGCCAGCAGTACCTACAGGGGGCCATATTCACCCCTCCACTTT.

This chain links TRBV4-3 with TRBJ2-3, with 7 bases aligning to TRBD1. The germline gives CDR1 LGHNA, CDR2 YSLEER. The CDR3 has 17 amino acids. Trimming removed 4 bases from V and 4 bases from J; junction bases left unmatched: 14. Here the CDR3 DNA reads TGCGCCAGCAGCCCCTCCAAGGGGGCGCAGGGTTCAGATACGCAGTATTTT. It yields the protein CASSPSKGAQGSDTQYF.

The chain uses TRBV14 and TRBJ2-7; no clear D. The CDR3 runs 13 residues. V was cut by 3 bases and J by 0 bases, with 6 bases left in between. Per germline, CDR1 SGHDN and CDR2 FVKESK. The CDR3 nucleotides are TGTGCCAGCAGCCACCCCAGCTCCTACGAGCAGTACTTC. Amino acid sequence: CASSHPSSYEQYF. The full variable domain, its missing parts supplied by reference TRBV14 and TRBJ2-7, is EAGVTQFPSHSVIEKGQTVTLRCDPISGHDNLYWYRRVMGKEIKFLLHFVKESKQDESGMPNNRFLAERTGGTYSTLKVQPAELEDSGVYFCASSHPSSYEQYFGPGTRLTVT.